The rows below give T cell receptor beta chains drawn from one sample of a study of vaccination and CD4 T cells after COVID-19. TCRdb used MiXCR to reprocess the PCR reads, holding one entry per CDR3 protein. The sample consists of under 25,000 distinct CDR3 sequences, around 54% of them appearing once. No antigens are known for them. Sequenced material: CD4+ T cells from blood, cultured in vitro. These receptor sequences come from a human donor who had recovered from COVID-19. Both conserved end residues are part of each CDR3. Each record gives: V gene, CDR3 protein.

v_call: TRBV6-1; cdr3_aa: CASRRTGSAEAFF
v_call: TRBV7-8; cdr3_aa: CASSLDTGQGYEQYF
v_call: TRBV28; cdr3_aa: CASSSTGVDLRGYTF
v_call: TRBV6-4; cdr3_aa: CASREQGEATEAFF
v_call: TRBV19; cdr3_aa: CASSLGQNPNYGYTF
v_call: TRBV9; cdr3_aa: CASSVGGTPSRYTF
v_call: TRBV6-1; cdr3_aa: CASSPPGGVEAFF
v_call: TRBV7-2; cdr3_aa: CASSPWSRGGEKLFF
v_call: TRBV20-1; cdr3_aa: CGARVTTDYTEAFF
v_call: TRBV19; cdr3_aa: CASTETGFRGYTF
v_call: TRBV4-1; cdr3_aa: CASSRAETSTDTQYF
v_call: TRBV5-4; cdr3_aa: CASSSPGNGYTF
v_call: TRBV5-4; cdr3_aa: CASSLGGGAYNEQFF
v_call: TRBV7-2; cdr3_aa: CASSYVVNTEAFF
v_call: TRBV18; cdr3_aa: CASSPRETTDTQYF
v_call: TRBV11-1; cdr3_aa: CASSSQGGYEQYF
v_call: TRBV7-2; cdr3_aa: CASSRGGGSAQPQHF
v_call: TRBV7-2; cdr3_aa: CASSPSRSTDTQYF
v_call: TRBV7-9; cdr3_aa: CASSSRTGSGYTF
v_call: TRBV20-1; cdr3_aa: CSASGTGWADTQYF
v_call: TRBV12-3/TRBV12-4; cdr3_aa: CASSLARGGYTF
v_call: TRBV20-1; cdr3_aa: CSASTVTGELFF
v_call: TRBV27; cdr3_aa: CASVEDRGNEQYF
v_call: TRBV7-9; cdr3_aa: CASSLARGSGYTF
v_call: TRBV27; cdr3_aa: CASSLGGNQETQYF
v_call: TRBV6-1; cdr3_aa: CASRGTGGPETQYF
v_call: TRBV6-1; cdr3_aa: CASSTGTRNTGELFF
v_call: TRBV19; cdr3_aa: CASSISGGGRAFF
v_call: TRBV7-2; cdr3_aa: CASSLSGGRTDTQYF
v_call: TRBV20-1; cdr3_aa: CSAIPGPSPTDTQYF
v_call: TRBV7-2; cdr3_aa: CASSLNGIGMTQYF
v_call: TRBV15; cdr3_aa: CATSREKAFLPGKLFF
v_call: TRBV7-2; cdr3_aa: CASSPRTGGNSPLHF
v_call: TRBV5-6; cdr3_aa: CASTPGRQLYGYTF
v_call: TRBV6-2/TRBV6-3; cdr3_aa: CASAGLAGGPYEQYF
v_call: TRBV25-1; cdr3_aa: CASSDDPREYEQYF
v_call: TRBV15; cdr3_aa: CATSRGVNTEAFF
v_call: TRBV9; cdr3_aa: CASSVDSNYGYTF
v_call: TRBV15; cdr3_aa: CATSRSGQGGPEAFF
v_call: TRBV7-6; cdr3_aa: CASSSPPEGTEAFF
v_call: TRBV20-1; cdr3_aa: CSASRGNYEQYF
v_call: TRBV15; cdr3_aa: CATRSGDGTYEQYF
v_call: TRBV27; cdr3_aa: CASTLKGTSGSYFISTGELFF
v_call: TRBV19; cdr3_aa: CASRDPGTSANEQFF
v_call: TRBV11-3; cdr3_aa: CASSTPWTSGEPYEQYF
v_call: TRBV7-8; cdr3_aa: CASSLRGGSNYGYTF
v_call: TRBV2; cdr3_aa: CASGRQGDQPQHF
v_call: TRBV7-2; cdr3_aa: CASSPSRTGELFF
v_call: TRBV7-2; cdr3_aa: CASSRTSGGFGETQYF